This T cell receptor (beta chain) emerged from a study of blood T cell repertoires in COVID-19. Study at large: From the United States, Italy and Spain came samples of acute and convalescent COVID-19. Sources were T cells, B-cell-depleted T cells, or PBMCs; the material itself was cDNA or gDNA.

With 1 base clipped from V and 12 bases from J, the junction kept 7 bases outside the gene matches. Germline V lookup: CDR1 LGHDT, CDR2 YNNKEL (reference sequence). The CDR3 has 14 residues. This clone showed up just once. In the original workflow: Reference gene primer amplification gave estimated nucleated cell counts. Only in-frame clones appear in the TCRdb table, and some are missing; sequencing was by immunoSEQ multiplex PCR. V, J and clone size are taken as reported in that table, and D and trimming were inferred from the DNA itself. The table includes 93,000 or so clones, about 90% detected once.

This receptor was taken from a man between 50 and 59 years old in a cohort sampled during active COVID-19. Sequenced sample: peripheral blood. The chain recombines TRBV3-1 (or the pseudogene TRBV3-2) with TRBJ1-4; TRBD1 agrees at 8 bases. The CDR3 coding sequence is TGTGCCAGCAGCCAAGCCGGGACAGGTATTGAACTGTTTTTT. It encodes CASSQAGTGIELFF.